Below, 4 T cell receptor beta chains from the same sample are listed, as sequenced in a study of CD8 T cells in ankylosing spondylitis. Whole-study findings and limits: A TCR beta motif of about 8 highly homologous variants appeared characteristic of ankylosing spondylitis blood.

These receptors have no known antigen. TCRdb reprocessed the 5' RACE reads with MiXCR, giving one entry per CDR3 protein. The table records fewer than 400,000 distinct CDR3 sequences, around 20% of them present only once. Material for sequencing was blood, either unsorted or a sorted T cell fraction (not recorded which). The receptors stem from a male donor with ankylosing spondylitis.

This clonotype was observed a handful of times. This sequence joins TRBV14 and TRBJ2-7; 8 bases line up with TRBD1. CDR3 length equals 14 residues. Trimming cost V 3 bases and J 4 bases; bases outside gene matches: 5. Per germline, CDR1 SGHDN and CDR2 FVKESK. CDR3 sequence: CASSQMTGVYEQYF. For the CDR3, the DNA is TGTGCCAGCAGCCAGATGACAGGGGTGTACGAGCAGTACTTC. Together with reference TRBV14 and TRBJ2-7, the CDR3 gives the full variable domain: EAGVTQFPSHSVIEKGQTVTLRCDPISGHDNLYWYRRVMGKEIKFLLHFVKESKQDESGMPNNRFLAERTGGTYSTLKVQPAELEDSGVYFCASSQMTGVYEQYFGPGTRLTVT.

The rearrangement uses TRBV20-1 and TRBJ2-7; the D gene is possibly TRBD2 (6 bases). The CDR3 is 14 residues long. The ends were cut back, 4 bases at V and 0 bases at J, with 13 bases in the middle. Germline V gene data show CDR1 as DFQATT and CDR2 as SNEGSKA (reference sequence). CDR3 loop: CSANLGGASYEQYF. DNA for the CDR3: TGCAGTGCTAATCTAGGAGGGGCCTCCTACGAGCAGTACTTC.

The chain uses TRBV19 and TRBJ2-1; 11 positions agree with TRBD1. Germline V gene data show CDR1 as LNHDA and CDR2 as SQIVND (reference sequence). The CDR3 is 14 amino acids. Trimming took 6 bases from V and 8 from J; bases not matched to a gene: 6. The chain's CDR3 is CASRKDRGLDEQFF. CDR3 bases: TGTGCCAGTAGGAAGGACAGGGGGCTTGATGAGCAGTTCTTC.

The chain recombines TRBV2 with TRBJ2-2; D assignment may be TRBD1 or TRBD2 (5 bases each). Trimming pared 2 bases from V and 6 bases from J, leaving 16 bases between. Germline V gene data show CDR1 as SNHLY and CDR2 as FYNNEI. The CDR3 extends over 16 amino acids. The CDR3 loop is CASSERDGDAPGELFF. DNA for the CDR3: TGTGCCAGCAGTGAAAGGGATGGGGACGCCCCCGGGGAGCTGTTTTTT.